The 3 T cell receptor beta chains below come from one sample, sequenced in a study of T-cell reconstitution after alpha-beta-depleted transplantation in children. Researchers prepared the TCRbeta library using unique molecular identifiers, the study reports. TCRdb redid the calling of the PCR reads with MiXCR, one entry per CDR3 protein. The sample holds around 410,000 distinct CDR3 sequences, roughly a tenth seen once. Sequenced here: PBMCs from the stem cell graft donor, sampled from the stem cell graft. These TCRs come from a human donor who donated a stem cell graft to a child with acute myeloid leukemia.

The chain links TRBV6-2 or TRBV6-3 to TRBJ1-2, with 9 positions matching TRBD1. V was clipped by 7 bases and J by 3 bases; unmatched bases: 6. Germline assignment: CDR1 MNHEY and CDR2 SVGEGT. The CDR3 length is 14 residues. The chain's CDR3 is CASKERDRDYGYTF. DNA of the CDR3: TGTGCCAGCAAAGAACGGGACAGGGACTATGGCTACACCTTC.

This clonotype has only a few counts. This sequence joins TRBV12-3 or TRBV12-4 and TRBJ2-1; D ambiguous. Deletions cut 6 bases from V and 4 bases from J, with 19 bases between. This CDR3 contains 16 residues. CDR3 protein: CASSQYRASFYNEQFF. CDR3 nucleotide sequence: TGTGCCAGCAGCCAATACCGGGCCTCCTTTTACAATGAGCAGTTCTTC.

The chain joins TRBV12-3 or TRBV12-4 to TRBJ2-1; 10 bases map to TRBD2. The CDR3 sequence is 17 residues long. Trimming cost V 1 base and J 1 base; bases outside gene matches: 4. CDR3 sequence (DNA): TGTGCCAGCAGTTTAGGGCAACTAGCGGGATCCTACAATGAGCAGTTCTTC. It codes for CASSLGQLAGSYNEQFF.